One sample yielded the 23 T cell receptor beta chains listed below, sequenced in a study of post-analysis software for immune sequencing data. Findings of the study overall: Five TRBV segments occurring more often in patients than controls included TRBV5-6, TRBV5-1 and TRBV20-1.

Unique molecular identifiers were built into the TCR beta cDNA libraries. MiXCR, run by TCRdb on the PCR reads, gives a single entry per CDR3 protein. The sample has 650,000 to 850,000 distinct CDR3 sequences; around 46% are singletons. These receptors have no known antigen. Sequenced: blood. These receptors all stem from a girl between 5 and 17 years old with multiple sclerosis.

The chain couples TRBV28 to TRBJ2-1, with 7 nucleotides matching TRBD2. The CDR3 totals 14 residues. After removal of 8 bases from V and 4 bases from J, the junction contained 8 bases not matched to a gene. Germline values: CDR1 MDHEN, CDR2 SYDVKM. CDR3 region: CASVPGLLYNEQFF. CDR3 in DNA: TGTGCCAGCGTCCCGGGACTACTATACAATGAGCAGTTCTTC.

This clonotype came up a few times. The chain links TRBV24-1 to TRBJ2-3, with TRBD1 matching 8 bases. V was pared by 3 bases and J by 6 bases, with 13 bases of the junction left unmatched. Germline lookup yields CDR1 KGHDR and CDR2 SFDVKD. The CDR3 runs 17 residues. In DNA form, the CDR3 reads TGTGCCACCAGTGATCTTCCCCGGGACAGGCTAGGGGATACGCAGTATTTT. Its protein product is CATSDLPRDRLGDTQYF.

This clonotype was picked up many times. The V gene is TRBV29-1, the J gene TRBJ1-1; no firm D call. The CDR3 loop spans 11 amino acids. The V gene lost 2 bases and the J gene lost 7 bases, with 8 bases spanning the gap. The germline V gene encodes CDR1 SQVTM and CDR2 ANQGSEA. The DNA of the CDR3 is TGCAGCGTTGAACGGGGTATTGAAGCTTTCTTT. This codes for CSVERGIEAFF.

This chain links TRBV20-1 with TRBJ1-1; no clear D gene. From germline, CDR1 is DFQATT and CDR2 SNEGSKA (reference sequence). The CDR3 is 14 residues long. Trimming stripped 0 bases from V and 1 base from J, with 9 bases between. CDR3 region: CSAREQRGNTEAFF. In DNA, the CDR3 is TGCAGTGCTAGAGAACAGAGAGGGAACACTGAAGCTTTCTTT.

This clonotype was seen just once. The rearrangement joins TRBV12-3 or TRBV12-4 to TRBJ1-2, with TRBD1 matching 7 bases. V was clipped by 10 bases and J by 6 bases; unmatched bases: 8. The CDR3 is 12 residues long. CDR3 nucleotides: TGTGCCAACGGAACAGGGGCGGATGGCTACACCTTC. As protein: CANGTGADGYTF.

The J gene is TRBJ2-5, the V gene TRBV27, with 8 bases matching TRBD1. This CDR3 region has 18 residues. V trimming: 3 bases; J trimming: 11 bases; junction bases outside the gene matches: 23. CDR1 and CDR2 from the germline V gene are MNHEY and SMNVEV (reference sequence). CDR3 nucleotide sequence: TGTGCCAGCAGTTTGACCCTGGCCTCCAGGGGGCAAGCCTACGAACAGTACTTC. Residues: CASSLTLASRGQAYEQYF.

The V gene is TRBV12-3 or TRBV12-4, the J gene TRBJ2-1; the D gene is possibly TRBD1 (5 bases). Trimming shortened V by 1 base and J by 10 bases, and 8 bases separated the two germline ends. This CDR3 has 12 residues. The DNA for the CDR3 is TGTGCCAGCAGTTTAGGGCAGGGAGAGCAGTTCTTC. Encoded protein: CASSLGQGEQFF.

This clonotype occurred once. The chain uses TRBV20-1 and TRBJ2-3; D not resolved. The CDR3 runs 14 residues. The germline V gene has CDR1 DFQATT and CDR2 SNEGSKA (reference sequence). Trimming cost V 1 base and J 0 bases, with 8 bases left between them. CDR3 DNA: TGCAGTGCTAGAGGGTTCTATAGCACAGATACGCAGTATTTT. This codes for CSARGFYSTDTQYF.

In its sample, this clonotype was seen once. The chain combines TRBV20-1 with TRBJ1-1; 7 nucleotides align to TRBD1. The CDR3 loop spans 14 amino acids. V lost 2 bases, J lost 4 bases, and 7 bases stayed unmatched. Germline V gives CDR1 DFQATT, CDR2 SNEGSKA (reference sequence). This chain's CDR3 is CSARLTGRVTEAFF. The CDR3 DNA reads TGCAGTGCTAGACTGACAGGGCGGGTCACTGAAGCTTTCTTT.

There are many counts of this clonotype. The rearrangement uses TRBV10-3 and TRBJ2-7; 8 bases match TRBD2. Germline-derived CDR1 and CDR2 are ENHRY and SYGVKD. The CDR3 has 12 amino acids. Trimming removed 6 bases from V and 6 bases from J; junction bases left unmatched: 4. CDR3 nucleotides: TGTGCCATCAGCCAGCTAGCGGGCGAGCAGTACTTC. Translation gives CAISQLAGEQYF.

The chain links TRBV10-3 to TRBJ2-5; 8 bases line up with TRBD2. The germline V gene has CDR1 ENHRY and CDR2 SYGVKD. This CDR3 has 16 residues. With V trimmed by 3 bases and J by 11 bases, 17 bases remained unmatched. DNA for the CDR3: TGTGCCATCAGTGAACCGGGGGCGGCGGGAGAGCGGGAGCAGTACTTC. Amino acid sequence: CAISEPGAAGEREQYF.

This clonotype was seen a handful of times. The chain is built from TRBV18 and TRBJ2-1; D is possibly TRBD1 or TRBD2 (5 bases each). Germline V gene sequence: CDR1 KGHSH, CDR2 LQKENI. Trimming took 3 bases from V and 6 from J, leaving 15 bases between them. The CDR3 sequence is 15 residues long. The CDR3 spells CASSPYFGTSNEQFF. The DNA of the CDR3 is TGTGCCAGCTCACCGTATTTTGGGACCAGCAATGAGCAGTTCTTC.

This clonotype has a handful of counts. The CDR3 loop reads CASSQGPRTQFF. The CDR3 DNA reads TGTGCCAGCAGCCAAGGACCCCGGACGCAGTTCTTC. This chain joins TRBV4-2 and TRBJ2-1, with D unclear. V gave up 1 base and J gave up 12 bases, with 10 bases separating them. This CDR3 is 12 amino acids long. In germline, CDR1 is LGHNA, CDR2 YNFKEQ.

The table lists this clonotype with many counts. CDR3 sequence reads: CASSLDRGETQYF. The CDR3 DNA is TGTGCCAGCTCATTAGACAGGGGAGAGACCCAGTACTTC. V usage is TRBV18 and J usage is TRBJ2-5; 8 positions match TRBD1. The germline V gene has CDR1 KGHSH and CDR2 LQKENI. The CDR3 is made up of 13 amino acids. V dropped 5 bases and J dropped 4; count of bases not matched to a gene: 3.

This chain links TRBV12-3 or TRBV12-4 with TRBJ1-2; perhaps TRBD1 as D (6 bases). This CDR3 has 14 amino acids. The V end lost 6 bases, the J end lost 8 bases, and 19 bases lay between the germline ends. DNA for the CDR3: TGTGCCAGCAGCCCATTCGGGGGGGCTAGCGGCTACACCTTC. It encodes CASSPFGGASGYTF.

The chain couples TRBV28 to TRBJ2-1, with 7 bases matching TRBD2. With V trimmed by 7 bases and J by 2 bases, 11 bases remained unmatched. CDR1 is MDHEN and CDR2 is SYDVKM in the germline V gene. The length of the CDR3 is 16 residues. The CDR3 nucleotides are TGTGCCAGCAACCCCGTGGGGGAGGGCGCCTACAATGAGCAGTTCTTC. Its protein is CASNPVGEGAYNEQFF.

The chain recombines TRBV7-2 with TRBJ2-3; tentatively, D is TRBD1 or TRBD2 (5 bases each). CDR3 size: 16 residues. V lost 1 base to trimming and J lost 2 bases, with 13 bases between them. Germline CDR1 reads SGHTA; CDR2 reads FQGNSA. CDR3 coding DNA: TGTGCCAGCAGCTTAGGGGGGTCACGGTCCACAGATACGCAGTATTTT. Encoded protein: CASSLGGSRSTDTQYF.

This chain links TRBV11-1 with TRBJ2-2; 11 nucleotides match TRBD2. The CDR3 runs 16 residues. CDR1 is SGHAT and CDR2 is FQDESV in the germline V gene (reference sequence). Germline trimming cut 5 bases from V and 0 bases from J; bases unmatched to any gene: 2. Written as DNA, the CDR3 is TGTGCCAGCAGCCCTAGCGGGAGGACGAACACCGGGGAGCTGTTTTTT. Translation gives CASSPSGRTNTGELFF. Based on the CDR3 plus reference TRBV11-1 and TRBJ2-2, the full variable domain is EAEVAQSPRYKITEKSQAVAFWCDPISGHATLYWYRQILGQGPELLVQFQDESVVDDSQLPKDRFSAERLKGVDSTLKIQPAELGDSAMYLCASSPSGRTNTGELFFGEGSRLTVL.

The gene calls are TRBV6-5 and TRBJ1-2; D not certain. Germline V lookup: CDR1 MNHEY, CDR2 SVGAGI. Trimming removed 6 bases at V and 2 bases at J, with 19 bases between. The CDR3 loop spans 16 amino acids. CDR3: CASSYSGGIGNYGYTF. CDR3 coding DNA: TGTGCCAGCAGCTACAGTGGAGGTATTGGGAACTATGGCTACACCTTC.

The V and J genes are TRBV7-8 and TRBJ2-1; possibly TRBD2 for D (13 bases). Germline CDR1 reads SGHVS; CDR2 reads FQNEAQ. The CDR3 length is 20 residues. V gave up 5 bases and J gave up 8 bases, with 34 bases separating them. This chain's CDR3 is CASSQGTGGPLGLAGDEQFF. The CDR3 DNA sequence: TGTGCCAGCAGCCAAGGGACAGGGGGCCCATTAGGACTAGCGGGAGATGAGCAGTTCTTC.

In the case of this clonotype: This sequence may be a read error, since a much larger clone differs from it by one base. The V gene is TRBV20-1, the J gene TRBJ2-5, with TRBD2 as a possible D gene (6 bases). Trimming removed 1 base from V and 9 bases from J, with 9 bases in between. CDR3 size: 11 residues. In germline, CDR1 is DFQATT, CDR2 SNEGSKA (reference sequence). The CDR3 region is CSARGGEAQYF. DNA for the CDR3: TGCAGTGCTAGAGGGGGGGAGGCCCAGTACTTC.

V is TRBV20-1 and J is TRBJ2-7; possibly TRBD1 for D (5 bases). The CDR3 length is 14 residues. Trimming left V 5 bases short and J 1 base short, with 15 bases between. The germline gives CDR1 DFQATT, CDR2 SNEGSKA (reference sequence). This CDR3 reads CSAPGPRGSYEQYF. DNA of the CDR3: TGCAGTGCTCCCGGACCTAGGGGTTCCTACGAGCAGTACTTC.

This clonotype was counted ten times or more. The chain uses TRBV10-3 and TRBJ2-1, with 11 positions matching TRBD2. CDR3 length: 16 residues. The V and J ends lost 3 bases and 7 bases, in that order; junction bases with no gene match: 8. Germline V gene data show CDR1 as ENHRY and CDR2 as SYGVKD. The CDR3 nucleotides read TGTGCCATCAGTGACCGGACTAGCGGGTTTTTAAATGAGCAGTTCTTC. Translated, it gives CAISDRTSGFLNEQFF.